This T cell receptor beta chain was captured in a study of regulatory dendritic cells for organ transplantation. Notes on the study in general: Memory CD8+ T cells were the most oligoclonal; naive cells were highly diverse.

As for this clone: No antigen is known for it.

Data came from immunoSEQ multiplex PCR; TCRdb stores just in-frame clones and leaves some out. Among 9,500 to 14,000 clones listed, about nine tenths were seen once. The CDR3 contains 12 residues. Germline values: CDR1 SGHVS, CDR2 FNYEAQ. V was shortened by 5 bases and J by 3 bases, with 5 bases between the two germline ends. Sorted T cells were CFSE-labeled and cultured 5 days with allogeneic regulatory or mature dendritic cells at 1:10. FACS sorted CD4+ or CD8+ T cells into CD45RA+ naive and CD45RO+ memory. The receptor comes from a human donor in good health. The sample taken for sequencing was naive CD8+ T cells from blood cultured with dendritic cells. Subset of the sample: CD45RA+ naive T cells. This sequence joins TRBV7-6 and TRBJ2-1; D is uncertain. The CDR3, as DNA: TGTGCCAGCAGCCCCGACTACAATGAGCAGTTCTTC. Translated: CASSPDYNEQFF.